Listed here is a single T cell receptor beta chain. The CDR3 consists of 16 residues. V shed 1 base and J 1 base; nucleotides not matched to a gene: 3. Germline CDR1 MNHNS, CDR2 SASEGT. The sample belongs to a study of T cell responses to AZD1222 COVID-19 vaccine. Sequencing was performed with immunoSEQ multiplex PCR; in TCRdb, only in-frame clones are kept and a portion is missing. This repertoire shows 90,000 to 100,000 clones, 85% to 90% found once; its top ten account for 2.5% to 3.5%. This TCR was recovered from an adult in good health. The genes are TRBV6-1 and TRBJ1-3; 8 bases align to TRBD1. Here the sequenced sample was peripheral blood, taken on day 0 of AZD1222 vaccination. This CDR3 reads CASSEVGTGSGNTIYF. The CDR3 nucleotides read TGTGCCAGCAGTGAAGTTGGGACAGGTTCTGGAAACACCATATATTTT.